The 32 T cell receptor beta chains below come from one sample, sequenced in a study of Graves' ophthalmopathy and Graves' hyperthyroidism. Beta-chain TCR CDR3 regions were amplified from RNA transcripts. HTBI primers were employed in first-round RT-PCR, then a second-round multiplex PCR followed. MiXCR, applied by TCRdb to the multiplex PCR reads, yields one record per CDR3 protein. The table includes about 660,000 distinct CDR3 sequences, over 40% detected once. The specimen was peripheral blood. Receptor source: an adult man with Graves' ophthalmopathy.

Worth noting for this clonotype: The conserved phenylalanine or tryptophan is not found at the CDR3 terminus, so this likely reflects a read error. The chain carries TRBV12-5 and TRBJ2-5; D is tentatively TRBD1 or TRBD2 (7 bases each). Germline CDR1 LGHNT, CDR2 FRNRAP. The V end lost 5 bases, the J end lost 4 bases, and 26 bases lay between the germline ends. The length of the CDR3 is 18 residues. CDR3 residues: CASGGRDRGLPRAETQYS. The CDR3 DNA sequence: TGTGCTAGTGGTGGGAGGGACAGAGGGTTGCCAAGAGCAGAGACCCAGTACTCC.

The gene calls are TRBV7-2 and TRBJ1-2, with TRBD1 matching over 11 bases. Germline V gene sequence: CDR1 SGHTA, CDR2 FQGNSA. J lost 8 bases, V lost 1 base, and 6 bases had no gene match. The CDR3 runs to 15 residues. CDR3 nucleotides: TGTGCCAGCAGCTTAGGCGGACAGGGGGCGGAGGGCTACACCTTC. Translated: CASSLGGQGAEGYTF.

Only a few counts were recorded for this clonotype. CDR3 residues: CATSSPPNYGYTIYF. The DNA of the CDR3 is TGTGCCACCAGCAGTCCGCCTAACTATGGCTACACCATATATTTT. The chain carries TRBV15 and TRBJ1-3, with D unresolved. This CDR3 spans 15 amino acids. The germline CDR1 and CDR2 sequences are LNHNV and YYDKDF (reference sequence). V lost 3 bases, J lost 8 bases, and 17 bases lay in between.

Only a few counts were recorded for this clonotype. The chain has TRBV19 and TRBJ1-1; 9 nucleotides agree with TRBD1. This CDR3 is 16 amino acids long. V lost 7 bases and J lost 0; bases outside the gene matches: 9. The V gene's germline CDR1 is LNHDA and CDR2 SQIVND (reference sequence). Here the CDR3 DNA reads TGTGCCAGTATTCACAGGGGGCTATCGATGAACACTGAAGCTTTCTTT. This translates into CASIHRGLSMNTEAFF.

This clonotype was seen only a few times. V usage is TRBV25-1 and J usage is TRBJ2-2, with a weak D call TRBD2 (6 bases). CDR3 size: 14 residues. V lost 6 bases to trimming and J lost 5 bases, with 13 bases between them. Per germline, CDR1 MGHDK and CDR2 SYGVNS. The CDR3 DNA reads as TGTGCCAGCAGCGCCGGACTATATACCGGGGAGCTGTTTTTT. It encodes CASSAGLYTGELFF.

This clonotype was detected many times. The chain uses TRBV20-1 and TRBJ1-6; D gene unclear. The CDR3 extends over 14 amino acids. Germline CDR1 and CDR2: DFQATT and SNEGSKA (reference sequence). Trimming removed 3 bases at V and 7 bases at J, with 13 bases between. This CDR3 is CSASSALPNSPLHF. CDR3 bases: TGCAGTGCTAGCTCAGCGTTACCGAATTCACCCCTCCACTTT.

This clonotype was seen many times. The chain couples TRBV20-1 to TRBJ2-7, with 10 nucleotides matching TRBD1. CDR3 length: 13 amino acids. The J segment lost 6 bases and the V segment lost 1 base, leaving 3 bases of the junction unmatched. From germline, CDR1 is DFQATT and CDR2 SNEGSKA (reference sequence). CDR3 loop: CSARGQGAGEQYF. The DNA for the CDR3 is TGCAGTGCTAGAGGACAGGGGGCGGGCGAGCAGTACTTC.

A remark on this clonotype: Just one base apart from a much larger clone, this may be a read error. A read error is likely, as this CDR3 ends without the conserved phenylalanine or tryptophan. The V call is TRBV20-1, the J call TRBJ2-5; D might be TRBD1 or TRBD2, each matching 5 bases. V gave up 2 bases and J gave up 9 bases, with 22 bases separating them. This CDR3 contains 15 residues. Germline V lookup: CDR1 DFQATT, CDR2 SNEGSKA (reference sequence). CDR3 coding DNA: TGCAGTGCTAGACTGCTAGGACTGGGGCTCGGGGCCCAGTACTGC. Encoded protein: CSARLLGLGLGAQYC.

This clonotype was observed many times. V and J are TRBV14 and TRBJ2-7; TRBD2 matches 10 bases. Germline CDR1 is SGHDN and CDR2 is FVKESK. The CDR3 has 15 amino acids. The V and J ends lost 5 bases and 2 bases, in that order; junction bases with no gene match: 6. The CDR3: CASSSSGSRTYEQYF. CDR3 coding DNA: TGTGCCAGCAGCTCTAGCGGGAGTCGGACCTACGAGCAGTACTTC.

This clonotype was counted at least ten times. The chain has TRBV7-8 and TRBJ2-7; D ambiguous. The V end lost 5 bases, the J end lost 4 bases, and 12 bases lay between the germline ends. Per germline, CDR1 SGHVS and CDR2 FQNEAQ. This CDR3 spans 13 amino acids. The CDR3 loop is CASSPWDFYEQYF. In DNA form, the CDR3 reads TGTGCCAGCAGCCCATGGGATTTTTACGAGCAGTACTTC.

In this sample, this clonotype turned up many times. CDR3 loop: CASTLTGHEQYF. The CDR3 DNA sequence: TGTGCCAGCACCCTAACAGGACACGAGCAGTACTTC. The chain combines TRBV12-3 or TRBV12-4 with TRBJ2-7; tentative D call: TRBD1 (5 bases). The length of the CDR3 is 12 residues. V lost 7 bases, J lost 5 bases, and 12 bases lay in between.

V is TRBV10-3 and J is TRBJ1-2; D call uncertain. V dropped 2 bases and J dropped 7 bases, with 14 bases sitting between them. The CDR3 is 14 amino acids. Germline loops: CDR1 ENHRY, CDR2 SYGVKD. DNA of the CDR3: TGTGCCATCAGTGAGACGGCCCCGGGCACTGGCTACACCTTC. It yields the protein CAISETAPGTGYTF.

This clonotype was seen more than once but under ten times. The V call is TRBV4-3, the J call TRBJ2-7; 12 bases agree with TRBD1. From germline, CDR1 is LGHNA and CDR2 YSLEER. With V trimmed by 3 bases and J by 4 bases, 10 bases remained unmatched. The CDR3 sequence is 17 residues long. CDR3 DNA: TGCGCCAGCAGCCAGGACCTTCCGGGACAGGGGGCTTACGAGCAGTACTTC. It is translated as CASSQDLPGQGAYEQYF.

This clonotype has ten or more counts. The CDR3 here is CASSSAGGGGGSPLHF. CDR3 sequence (DNA): TGTGCCAGCAGTTCCGCCGGGGGTGGGGGAGGATCACCCCTCCACTTT. This rearrangement joins TRBV27 to TRBJ1-6; D may be TRBD1 (5 bases). The CDR3 length is 16 residues. Germline V gene sequence: CDR1 MNHEY, CDR2 SMNVEV (reference sequence). Trimming cost V 4 bases and J 10 bases, with 20 bases left between them.

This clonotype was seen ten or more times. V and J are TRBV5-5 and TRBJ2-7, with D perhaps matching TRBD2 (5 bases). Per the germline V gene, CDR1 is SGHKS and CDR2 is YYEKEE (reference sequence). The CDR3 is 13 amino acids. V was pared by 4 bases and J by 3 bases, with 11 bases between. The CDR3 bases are TGTGCCAGCAGCGTGGACTGGAACTACGAGCAGTACTTC. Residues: CASSVDWNYEQYF. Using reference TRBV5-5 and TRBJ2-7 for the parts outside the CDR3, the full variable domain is DAGVTQSPTHLIKTRGQQVTLRCSPISGHKSVSWYQQVLGQGPQFIFQYYEKEERGRGNFPDRFSARQFPNYSSELNVNALLLGDSALYLCASSVDWNYEQYFGPGTRLTVT.

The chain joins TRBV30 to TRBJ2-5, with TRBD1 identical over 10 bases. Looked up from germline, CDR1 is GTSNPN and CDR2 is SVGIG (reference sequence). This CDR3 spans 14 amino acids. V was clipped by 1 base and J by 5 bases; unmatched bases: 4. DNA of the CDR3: TGTGCCTGGAGTGCCGGGACAGGGGCGGAGACCCAGTACTTC. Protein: CAWSAGTGAETQYF.

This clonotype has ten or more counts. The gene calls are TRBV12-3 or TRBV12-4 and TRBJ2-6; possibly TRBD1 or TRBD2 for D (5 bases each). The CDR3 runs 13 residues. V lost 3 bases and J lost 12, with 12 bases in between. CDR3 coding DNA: TGTGCCAGCAGTTTGGGACGGTTCAGCGTCCTGACTTTC. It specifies CASSLGRFSVLTF.

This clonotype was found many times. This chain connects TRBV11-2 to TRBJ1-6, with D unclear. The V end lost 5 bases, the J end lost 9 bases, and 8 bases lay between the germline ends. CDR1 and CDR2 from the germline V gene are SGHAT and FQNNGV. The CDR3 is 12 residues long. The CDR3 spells CASSPHTSPLHF. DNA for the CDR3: TGTGCCAGCAGCCCCCACACTTCACCCCTCCACTTT.

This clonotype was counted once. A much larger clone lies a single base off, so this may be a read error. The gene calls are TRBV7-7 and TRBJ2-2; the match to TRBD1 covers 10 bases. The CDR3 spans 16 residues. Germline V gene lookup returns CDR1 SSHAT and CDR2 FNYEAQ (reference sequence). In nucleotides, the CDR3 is TGTGCCAGTAGTCCACGGACAGGGGGAAGAACCGGGGAGCTGGTTTTT. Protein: CASSPRTGGRTGELVF.

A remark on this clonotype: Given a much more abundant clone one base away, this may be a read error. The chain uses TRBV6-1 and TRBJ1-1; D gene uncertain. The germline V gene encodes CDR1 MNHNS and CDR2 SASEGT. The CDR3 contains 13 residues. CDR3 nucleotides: TGTGCCAGCGAGGGCAGACCGGGCACTGAAGTTTTCTTT. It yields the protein CASEGRPGTEVFF.

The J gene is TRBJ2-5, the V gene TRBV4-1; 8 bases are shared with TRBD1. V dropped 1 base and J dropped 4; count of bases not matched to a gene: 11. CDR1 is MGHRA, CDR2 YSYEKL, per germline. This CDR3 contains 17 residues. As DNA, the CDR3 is TGCGCCAGCAGCCAAGGAAATTACAGGGGGATGGGAGAGACCCAGTACTTC. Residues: CASSQGNYRGMGETQYF.

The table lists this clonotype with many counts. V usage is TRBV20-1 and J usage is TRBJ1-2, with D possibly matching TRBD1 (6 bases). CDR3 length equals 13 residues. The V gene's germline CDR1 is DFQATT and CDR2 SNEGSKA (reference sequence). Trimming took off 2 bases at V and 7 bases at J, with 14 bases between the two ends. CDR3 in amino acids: CSARPDRLRGYTF. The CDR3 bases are TGCAGTGCTAGACCTGACAGGCTGCGTGGCTACACCTTC.

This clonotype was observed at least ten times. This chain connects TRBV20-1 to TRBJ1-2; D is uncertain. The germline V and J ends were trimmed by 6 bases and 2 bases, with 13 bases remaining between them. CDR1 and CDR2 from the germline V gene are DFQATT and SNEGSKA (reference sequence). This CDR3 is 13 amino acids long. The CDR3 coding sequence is TGCAGTGCAATCCCCTGGCAGAACTATGGCTACACCTTC. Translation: CSAIPWQNYGYTF.

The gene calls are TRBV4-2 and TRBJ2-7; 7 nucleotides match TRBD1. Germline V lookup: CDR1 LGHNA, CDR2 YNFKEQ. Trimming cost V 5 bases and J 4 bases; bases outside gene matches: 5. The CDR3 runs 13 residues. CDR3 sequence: CASSGTDKYEQYF. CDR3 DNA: TGTGCCAGCAGCGGGACAGACAAGTACGAGCAGTACTTC.

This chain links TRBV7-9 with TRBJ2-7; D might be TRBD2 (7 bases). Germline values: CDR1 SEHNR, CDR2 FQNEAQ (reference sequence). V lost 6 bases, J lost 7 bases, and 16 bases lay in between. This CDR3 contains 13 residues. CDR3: CASSFGGAGEQYF. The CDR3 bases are TGTGCCAGCAGTTTTGGGGGGGCGGGTGAGCAGTACTTC.

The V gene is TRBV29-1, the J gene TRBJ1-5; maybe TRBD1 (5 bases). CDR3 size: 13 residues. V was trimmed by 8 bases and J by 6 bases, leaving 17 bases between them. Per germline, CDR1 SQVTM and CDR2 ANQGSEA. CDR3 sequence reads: CSSGGREVQPQHF. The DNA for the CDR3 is TGCAGCAGTGGAGGCAGGGAAGTTCAGCCCCAGCATTTT.

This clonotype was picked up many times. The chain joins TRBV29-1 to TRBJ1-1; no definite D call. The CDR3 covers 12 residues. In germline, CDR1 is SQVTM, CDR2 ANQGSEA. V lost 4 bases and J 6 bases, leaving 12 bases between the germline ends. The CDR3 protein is CSVAEGSAEAFF. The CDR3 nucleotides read TGCAGCGTTGCAGAAGGGAGCGCTGAAGCTTTCTTT.

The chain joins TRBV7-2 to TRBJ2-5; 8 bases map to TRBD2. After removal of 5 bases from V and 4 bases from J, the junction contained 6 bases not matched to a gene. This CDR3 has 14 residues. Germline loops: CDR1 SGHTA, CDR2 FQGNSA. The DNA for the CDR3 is TGTGCCAGCAGCCAGCGGGGGCACGGAGAGACCCAGTACTTC. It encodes CASSQRGHGETQYF.

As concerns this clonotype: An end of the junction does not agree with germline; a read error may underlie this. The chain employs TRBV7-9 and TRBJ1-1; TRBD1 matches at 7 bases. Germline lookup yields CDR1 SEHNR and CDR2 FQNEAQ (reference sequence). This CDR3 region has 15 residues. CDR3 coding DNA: TGTGCCAGCAGCTTGGCAATGACAGGGAACGCTGAAGCTTTCTTT. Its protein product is CASSLAMTGNAEAFF.

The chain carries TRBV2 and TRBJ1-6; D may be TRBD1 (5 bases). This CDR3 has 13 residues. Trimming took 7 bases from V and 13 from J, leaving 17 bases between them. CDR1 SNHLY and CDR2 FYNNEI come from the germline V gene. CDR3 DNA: TGTGCCAGCAAGGAACGGGGCAATCAGCCCCTCCACTTT. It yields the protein CASKERGNQPLHF.

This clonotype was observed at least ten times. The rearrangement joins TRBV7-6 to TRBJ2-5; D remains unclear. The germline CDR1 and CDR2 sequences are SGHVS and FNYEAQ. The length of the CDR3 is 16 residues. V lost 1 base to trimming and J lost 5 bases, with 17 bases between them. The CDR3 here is CASSLDSAPSWETQYF. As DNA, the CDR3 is TGTGCCAGCAGCTTAGATTCGGCCCCCAGCTGGGAGACCCAGTACTTC.

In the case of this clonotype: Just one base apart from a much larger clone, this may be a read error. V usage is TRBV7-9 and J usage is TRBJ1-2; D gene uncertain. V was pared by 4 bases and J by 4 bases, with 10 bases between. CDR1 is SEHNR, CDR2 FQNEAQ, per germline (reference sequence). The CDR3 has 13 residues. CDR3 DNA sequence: TGTGCCAGCAGCTCTGGTAATGGCTATGGCTACACCTTC. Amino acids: CASSSGNGYGYTF.